These T cell receptor beta chains were read from a single sample in a study of regulatory T cells in long-lasting Graves disease. In TCRdb, the multiplex PCR reads were re-called with MiXCR into one record per CDR3 protein. Here the sample spans approximately 290,000 distinct CDR3 sequences, around 21% being singletons. This specimen consisted of peripheral blood mononuclear cells (PBMCs), obtained when the disease was refractory, from a patient treated with antithyroid drugs. The receptors originated from a female donor with Graves disease. CDR3s include the opening cysteine and the closing phenylalanine or tryptophan. The D gene is left open where the match is weak. Clone size, where shown, is once, few, many, or a class for clones that have expanded.

cdr3_aa	cdr3_nt	clone_size	v_call	j_call	d_call
CASSSPPPQGALEQYF	TGTGCCAGCAGCTCCCCTCCCCCACAGGGGGCTCTCGAGCAGTACTTC	-	TRBV7-2	TRBJ2-7	TRBD1
CASKVADGNTIYF	TGTGCCAGCAAAGTGGCGGACGGAAACACCATATATTTT	few	TRBV7-9	TRBJ1-3	-
CASRFPGQGGGYTF	TGTGCCAGTAGATTTCCGGGACAGGGAGGCGGCTACACCTTC	-	TRBV19	TRBJ1-2	TRBD1
CASSSGYNSPLHF	TGTGCCAGCAGTAGCGGGTATAATTCACCCCTCCACTTT	few	TRBV27	TRBJ1-6	-
CAISIQGGNTEAFF	TGTGCCATCAGCATACAGGGGGGGAACACTGAAGCTTTCTTT	few	TRBV10-3	TRBJ1-1	TRBD1
CASSQDVGGRRNEQYF	TGCGCCAGCAGCCAAGATGTTGGCGGGAGGCGGAACGAGCAGTACTTC	once	TRBV4-3	TRBJ2-7	TRBD2
CSAETSDHTDTQYF	TGCAGTGCCGAAACTAGCGACCACACAGATACGCAGTATTTT	few	TRBV20-1	TRBJ2-3	TRBD2
CASSEDQGAIGEKLFF	TGTGCCAGCAGTGAAGACCAGGGGGCTATAGGGGAAAAACTGTTTTTT	many	TRBV2	TRBJ1-4	TRBD1
CATSRRAEGSYEQYF	TGTGCCACCAGCAGAAGGGCGGAGGGTTCCTACGAGCAGTACTTC	many	TRBV15	TRBJ2-7	-
CAWNPSDLSPLHF	TGTGCCTGGAACCCCAGCGACCTCTCACCCCTCCACTTT	many	TRBV30	TRBJ1-6	-
CASSPFIGEQYF	TGTGCCAGCTCACCCTTCATAGGGGAGCAGTACTTC	few	TRBV18	TRBJ2-7	-
CSADGLTQETQYF	TGCAGTGCGGACGGACTAACCCAAGAGACCCAGTACTTC	-	TRBV20-1	TRBJ2-5	-
CASSFAGLGEETQYF	TGCGCCAGCAGCTTTGCGGGACTAGGGGAAGAGACCCAGTACTTC	-	TRBV5-1	TRBJ2-5	TRBD2
CASSLTGEIRYEQYF	TGTGCCAGCAGTCTCACAGGGGAGATTCGCTACGAGCAGTACTTC	many	TRBV28	TRBJ2-7	TRBD1
CAWSEGVFDEQYF	TGTGCCTGGAGTGAGGGGGTCTTCGACGAGCAGTACTTC	-	TRBV30	TRBJ2-7	-
CSARTTGGTQYF	TGCAGTGCTAGGACGACGGGGGGGACCCAGTACTTC	few	TRBV20-1	TRBJ2-5	TRBD2
CASSLVPANNYEQYF	TGTGCCAGCAGTTTAGTGCCAGCGAACAACTACGAGCAGTACTTC	many	TRBV12-3/TRBV12-4	TRBJ2-7	-
CASSEFQGAIYEKLFF	TGCGCCAGCAGTGAGTTTCAGGGGGCGATCTATGAAAAACTGTTTTTT	-	TRBV10-2	TRBJ1-4	TRBD1
CSVPKGAVLNTGELFF	TGCAGCGTCCCCAAGGGAGCCGTGCTGAACACCGGGGAGCTGTTTTTT	-	TRBV29-1	TRBJ2-2	-
CASSQESQGVGGYTF	TGCGCCAGCAGCCAAGAATCGCAGGGAGTGGGCGGCTACACCTTC	-	TRBV4-1	TRBJ1-2	-
CASSFEGPTNQPQHF	TGTGCCAGCAGTTTTGAGGGCCCGACAAATCAGCCCCAGCATTTT	once	TRBV27	TRBJ1-5	-
CASSYSPTNYNEQFF	TGTGCCAGCAGTTACTCTCCGACCAACTACAATGAGCAGTTCTTC	-	TRBV6-5	TRBJ2-1	-
CASSLAVTGAYEQYF	TGTGCCAGCAGCTTAGCAGTGACAGGGGCTTACGAGCAGTACTTC	many	TRBV11-2	TRBJ2-7	TRBD1
CASSGDSFYEQYF	TGTGCCAGCAGTGGGGACAGCTTCTACGAGCAGTACTTC	-	TRBV2	TRBJ2-7	TRBD1
CASSLGGPSNQPQHF	TGTGCCAGCAGTTTGGGGGGCCCTAGCAATCAGCCCCAGCATTTT	many	TRBV27	TRBJ1-5	-
CASSLAGGPSTDTQYF	TGTGCCAGCAGCTTAGCGGGAGGACCGAGCACAGATACGCAGTATTTT	-	TRBV5-5	TRBJ2-3	TRBD2
CASSETGSNQPQHF	TGTGCCAGCAGTGAAACGGGGAGCAATCAGCCCCAGCATTTT	many	TRBV6-1	TRBJ1-5	-
CASSSNTEKTQYF	TGTGCCAGCAGTTCGAATACTGAAAAGACCCAGTACTTC	many	TRBV27	TRBJ2-5	-
CSARVYRGSEAFF	TGCAGTGCTAGAGTGTACAGAGGCTCTGAAGCTTTCTTT	many	TRBV20-1	TRBJ1-1	-
CASSLGTSGKETQYF	TGTGCCAGCAGCTTAGGGACTAGCGGGAAAGAGACCCAGTACTTC	many	TRBV11-2	TRBJ2-5	TRBD2
CASSKGDRVNSPLHF	TGTGCCAGCAGCAAGGGGGACAGGGTAAATTCACCCCTCCACTTT	-	TRBV6-1	TRBJ1-6	TRBD1
CASSQARTDGTQETQYF	TGCGCCAGCAGCCAAGCTAGGACAGACGGGACCCAAGAGACCCAGTACTTC	few	TRBV4-1	TRBJ2-5	-
CATSDGGTYSNQPQHF	TGTGCCACCAGTGATGGGGGCACGTATAGCAATCAGCCCCAGCATTTT	-	TRBV24-1	TRBJ1-5	-
CASSRGGDIPYEQYF	TGCGCCAGCAGCCGGGGGGGGGACATTCCCTACGAGCAGTACTTC	-	TRBV5-1	TRBJ2-7	TRBD2
CASRSYHGGTDTQYF	TGTGCCAGCAGGAGTTACCATGGCGGCACAGATACGCAGTATTTT	-	TRBV6-2/TRBV6-3	TRBJ2-3	-
CSASEGVQETQYF	TGCAGTGCTAGCGAGGGAGTCCAAGAGACCCAGTACTTC	few	TRBV20-1	TRBJ2-5	-
CASSLASNTGELFF	TGTGCCAGCAGCTTAGCCTCGAACACCGGGGAGCTGTTTTTT	few	TRBV7-9	TRBJ2-2	-
CASSKQGAVRETQYF	TGTGCCAGCAGCAAACAGGGGGCGGTTCGAGAGACCCAGTACTTC	-	TRBV7-9	TRBJ2-5	TRBD1
CASSLARIYEQYF	TGTGCCAGCAGCTTGGCCAGAATCTACGAGCAGTACTTC	-	TRBV7-2	TRBJ2-7	-
CASSSRTSGRTANTGELFF	TGTGCCAGCAGTTCCCGGACTAGCGGGAGGACAGCGAACACCGGGGAGCTGTTTTTT	-	TRBV6-5	TRBJ2-2	TRBD2
CASSIRTGLDYEQYF	TGTGCCAGCAGCATCCGGACAGGGTTGGACTACGAGCAGTACTTC	many	TRBV7-8	TRBJ2-7	TRBD1
CVSKQGLDYEQYF	TGTGTTTCAAAACAGGGTCTTGACTACGAGCAGTACTTC	many	TRBV2	TRBJ2-7	-
CASSGSGGGNTEAFF	TGTGCCAGCAGCGGTTCGGGTGGGGGGAACACTGAAGCTTTCTTT	few	TRBV9	TRBJ1-1	-
CASSLGTGNTGELFF	TGTGCCAGCAGTTTAGGGACAGGGAACACCGGGGAGCTGTTTTTT	many	TRBV28	TRBJ2-2	TRBD1
CASSLGAELDTQYF	TGCGCCAGCAGTCTAGGAGCGGAACTAGATACGCAGTATTTT	-	TRBV10-1	TRBJ2-3	-
CASSFSLVSRDTGELFF	TGTGCCAGCAGTTTTAGTTTAGTCTCACGGGACACCGGGGAGCTGTTTTTT	many	TRBV28	TRBJ2-2	-